These 10 T cell receptor beta chains came from one sample sequenced in a study of radiotherapy plus CTLA-4 blockade in lung cancer. The table came from immunoSEQ multiplex PCR; TCRdb's copy has only in-frame clones and leaves some out. The table lists 89,000 or so clones, roughly four fifths of them singletons. This specimen was peripheral blood, taken from a patient treated with radiotherapy plus ipilimumab. The receptors were gathered from a human donor with non-small cell lung cancer who had a partial response to radiotherapy plus ipilimumab.

The chain uses TRBV7-3 and TRBJ2-2; 9 bases map to TRBD2. Trimming removed 2 bases from V and 0 bases from J; junction bases left unmatched: 7. The CDR3 contains 18 residues. CDR1 and CDR2 (germline): SGHTA, FQGTGA. The DNA for the CDR3 is TGTGCCAGCAGCTTAGGGTTCCCTAGCGGGACGAACACCGGGGAGCTGTTTTTT. Amino acid sequence: CASSLGFPSGTNTGELFF.

The rearrangement joins TRBV29-1 to TRBJ1-1, with D tentatively TRBD1 (5 bases). With 4 bases removed from V and 3 bases from J, the gap between germline ends came to 9 bases. Germline assignment: CDR1 SQVTM and CDR2 ANQGSEA. The CDR3 is 12 amino acids. CDR3 sequence (DNA): TGCAGCGTTGCCTCGGGGGACACTGAAGCTTTCTTT. This translates into CSVASGDTEAFF.

The chain combines TRBV9 with TRBJ1-3, with D unclear. The V end lost 0 bases, the J end lost 4 bases, and 14 bases lay between the germline ends. Germline values: CDR1 SGDLS, CDR2 YYNGEE. CDR3 size: 16 residues. In DNA, the CDR3 is TGTGCCAGCAGCGTAGGGAGTCACGGGTTCGGAAACACCATATATTTT. This gives the protein CASSVGSHGFGNTIYF.

The chain links TRBV5-1 to TRBJ1-1, with 11 positions matching TRBD1. Germline CDR1 is SGHRS and CDR2 is YFSETQ. The CDR3 covers 19 residues. Trimming cost V 3 bases and J 0 bases; bases outside gene matches: 13. The DNA of the CDR3 is TGCGCCAGCAGCTCGACGCCCGGGACAGGGGGGTTACTGAACACTGAAGCTTTCTTT. This codes for CASSSTPGTGGLLNTEAFF.

V usage is TRBV27 and J usage is TRBJ1-1; a weak D match, TRBD1 (6 bases). CDR1 and CDR2 (germline): MNHEY, SMNVEV (reference sequence). The ends were cut back, 2 bases at V and 4 bases at J, with 11 bases in the middle. This CDR3 contains 14 residues. CDR3 nucleotides: TGTGCCAGCAGTTTAAAAGGCAGGGGCACTGAAGCTTTCTTT. Translation: CASSLKGRGTEAFF.

This chain uses TRBV28 with TRBJ2-1; tentative D call: TRBD1 (5 bases). V lost 6 bases, J lost 9 bases, and 15 bases lay in between. CDR1 is MDHEN and CDR2 is SYDVKM in the germline V gene. The CDR3 totals 13 residues. The CDR3: CASSPPRVSEQFF. The DNA of the CDR3 is TGTGCCAGCAGCCCACCCAGGGTCAGTGAGCAGTTCTTC.

V and J are TRBV5-1 and TRBJ1-3; TRBD1 aligns across 8 bases. The CDR3 has 15 residues. V gave up 4 bases and J gave up 3 bases; unmatched junction bases: 6. Germline V lookup: CDR1 SGHRS, CDR2 YFSETQ. The CDR3 DNA is TGCGCCAGCAGCGTGACAGGGGCAGATGGAAACACCATATATTTT. Translating it yields CASSVTGADGNTIYF.

The V and J genes are TRBV28 and TRBJ2-7; 11 bases agree with TRBD1. V trimming: 10 bases; J trimming: 0 bases; junction bases outside the gene matches: 2. The germline V gene encodes CDR1 MDHEN and CDR2 SYDVKM. The CDR3 totals 13 residues. The CDR3: CATGTGGSYEQYF. As DNA, the CDR3 is TGTGCCACCGGGACAGGGGGCTCCTACGAGCAGTACTTC.

J is TRBJ2-2 and V is TRBV7-2; D call uncertain. The CDR3 is 15 amino acids. V lost 3 bases, J lost 4 bases, and 12 bases lay in between. Germline CDR1 is SGHTA and CDR2 is FQGNSA. CDR3 in DNA: TGTGCCAGCAGCTTCGCCTCAATCGGCACCGGGGAGCTGTTTTTT. It encodes CASSFASIGTGELFF.

In this sample, this clone turned up a few times. The rearrangement uses TRBV2 and TRBJ1-1; D is unresolved. CDR1 is SNHLY and CDR2 is FYNNEI in the germline V gene. V lost 6 bases and J lost 6, with 23 bases in between. The CDR3 has 16 residues. CDR3 protein: CASRMGRVGLQAEAFF. CDR3 DNA sequence: TGTGCCAGCAGGATGGGTCGGGTCGGGTTACAAGCTGAAGCTTTCTTT.